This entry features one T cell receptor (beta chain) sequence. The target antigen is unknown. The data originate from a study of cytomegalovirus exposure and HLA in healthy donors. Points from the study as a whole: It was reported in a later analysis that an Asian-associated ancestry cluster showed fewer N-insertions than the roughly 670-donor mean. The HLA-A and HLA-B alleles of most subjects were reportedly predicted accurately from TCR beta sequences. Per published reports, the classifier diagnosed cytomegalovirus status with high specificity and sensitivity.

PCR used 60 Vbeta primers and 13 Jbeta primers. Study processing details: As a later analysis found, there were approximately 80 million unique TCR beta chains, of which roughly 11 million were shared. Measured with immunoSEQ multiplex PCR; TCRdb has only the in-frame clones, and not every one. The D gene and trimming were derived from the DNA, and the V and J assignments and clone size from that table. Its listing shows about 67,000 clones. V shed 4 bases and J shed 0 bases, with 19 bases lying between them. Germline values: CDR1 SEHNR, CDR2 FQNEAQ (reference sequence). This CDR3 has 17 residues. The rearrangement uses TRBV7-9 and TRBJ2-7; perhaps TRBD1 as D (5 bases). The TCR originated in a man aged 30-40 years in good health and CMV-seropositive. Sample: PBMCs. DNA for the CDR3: TGTGCCAGCAGCTCCGCCCAGGGATTAAAAACCTCCTACGAGCAGTACTTC. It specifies CASSSAQGLKTSYEQYF.